This is a list of T cell receptor beta chains from one sample in a study of Ad26.COV2.S vaccination and SARS-CoV-2 variants. Using immunoSEQ multiplex PCR, the repertoire was profiled, and TCRdb retains in-frame clones only, with some absent. Of hundreds of thousands of clones listed, approximately 90% are singletons. Sequencing was performed on peripheral blood, taken in a trial of Ad26.COV2.S vaccine versus placebo. These receptors originate from a person aged 18-60 years who received the Ad26.COV2.S COVID-19 vaccine or a placebo. Both conserved end residues are part of each CDR3. The order of the fields is D gene, V gene, J gene, clone size, CDR3 DNA, CDR3 protein. The D gene is left open where the match is weak. Not all rows give a size; the values are once, few, many and, for expanded clones, a class.

-	TRBV9	TRBJ1-4	-	TGTGCCAGCAGCGTGGGGGGATCGGGTGAAAAACTGTTTTTT	CASSVGGSGEKLFF
-	TRBV5-3	TRBJ1-5	few	TGTGCCAGAAGCCCCTGGGGAGGCCCCAATCAGCCCCAGCATTTT	CARSPWGGPNQPQHF
-	TRBV5-1	TRBJ2-3	-	TGCGCCAGCAGCTTGGCGTCGGCCACAGATACGCAGTATTTT	CASSLASATDTQYF
-	TRBV20-1	TRBJ2-5	-	TGCAGTGCTAGTATAGCGGCCGAAGAGACCCAGTACTTC	CSASIAAEETQYF
TRBD1	TRBV7-9	TRBJ2-2	-	TGTGCCAGCAGCTTAAGAGACAGGGACACCGGGGAGCTGTTTTTT	CASSLRDRDTGELFF
-	TRBV30	TRBJ2-7	few	TGTGCCTGGAGCTGGCTACACCTCCCCTACGAGCAGTACTTC	CAWSWLHLPYEQYF
-	TRBV28	TRBJ2-1	once	TGTGCCAGCAGTTTAGGGGAATACGGTGAAAGGGATGAGCAGTTCTTC	CASSLGEYGERDEQFF
TRBD1	TRBV28	TRBJ2-5	once	TGTGCCAGCAGTTTCCGAGACAGGGACCGGGTACGAGAGACCCAGTACTTC	CASSFRDRDRVRETQYF
-	TRBV18	TRBJ1-1	-	TGTGCCAGCTCACCAGAGGGGTCGGTTGAAGCTTTCTTT	CASSPEGSVEAFF
-	TRBV27	TRBJ1-5	once	TGTGCCAGCAGTTTTACAGGGACGGACCAGCCCCAGCATTTT	CASSFTGTDQPQHF
-	TRBV5-1	TRBJ2-5	-	TGCGCCAGCAGCTTGGGACAGCTCCAAGAGACCCAGTACTTC	CASSLGQLQETQYF
TRBD2	TRBV11-2	TRBJ2-1	-	TGTGCCAGCAGTCGCGGGGGCTCCTACAATGAGCAGTTCTTC	CASSRGGSYNEQFF
-	TRBV21-1	TRBJ2-7	-	TGTGCCCCCATATGTTACTACGAGCAGTACTTC	CAPICYYEQYF
-	TRBV28	TRBJ1-1	-	TGTGCCAGCAGCTCCCCAGGGTTCAACACTGAAGCTTTCTTT	CASSSPGFNTEAFF
-	TRBV5-1	TRBJ2-5	-	TGCGCCAGCAAACCGTCTTTTCAAGAGACCCAGTACTTC	CASKPSFQETQYF
-	TRBV5-8	TRBJ1-4	-	TGTGCCAGCAGCTTGGGGACCTTTTCAACTAATGAAAAACTGTTTTTT	CASSLGTFSTNEKLFF
-	TRBV4-1	TRBJ2-2	-	TGCGCCAGCAGCCAAGATTGGCGGGGGACACCGAACACCGGGGAGCTGTTTTTT	CASSQDWRGTPNTGELFF
TRBD1	TRBV28	TRBJ1-5	-	TGTGCCAGCAGTGAGCGTACAGGGGGGAGGCAGCCCCAGCATTTT	CASSERTGGRQPQHF
-	TRBV4-1	TRBJ2-7	-	TGCGCCAGCAGCCAAGATTCACAGACCGAGCAGTACTTC	CASSQDSQTEQYF
-	TRBV6-1	TRBJ2-5	-	TGTGCCAGCAGTGACATCGGGCAAGAGACCCAGTACTTC	CASSDIGQETQYF
TRBD2	TRBV5-1	TRBJ2-1	-	TGCGCCAGCAGCCCCGGGACTAGCGCCCACAATGAGCAGTTCTTC	CASSPGTSAHNEQFF
-	TRBV28	TRBJ1-4	-	TGTGCCAGCAAAATAGGGTTAACTAATGAAAAACTGTTTTTT	CASKIGLTNEKLFF
-	TRBV7-2	TRBJ2-2	-	TGTGCCAGCAGCTTAGACTTTAGCACCGGGGAGCTGTTTTTT	CASSLDFSTGELFF
-	TRBV9	TRBJ2-1	-	TGTGCCAGCAGTTCGGACACCAATGAGCAGTTCTTC	CASSSDTNEQFF
TRBD2	TRBV7-2	TRBJ2-1	-	TGTGCCAGCAGCTTAGAAGCGGGGCGAGACAATGAGCAGTTCTTC	CASSLEAGRDNEQFF
-	TRBV28	TRBJ1-2	few	TGTGCCAGCAGTTTGCCCCGGGAGGACCCTAACTATGGCTACACCTTC	CASSLPREDPNYGYTF
-	TRBV15	TRBJ2-1	-	TGTGCCACCAGCAGAGAGGAGGGGGGACCCGGGTACAATGAGCAGTTCTTC	CATSREEGGPGYNEQFF
-	TRBV4-1	TRBJ2-7	-	TGCGCCAGCAGCCAAGAACACGCGGAGACGGGCTACGAGCAGTACTTC	CASSQEHAETGYEQYF
-	TRBV5-4	TRBJ2-7	-	TGTGCCAGCAGCTACGACAGCTACGAGCAGTACTTC	CASSYDSYEQYF
-	TRBV6-6	TRBJ1-1	-	TGTGCCAGCAGACGAGGGACGGACCTACTCATGAACACTGAAGCTTTCTTT	CASRRGTDLLMNTEAFF
-	TRBV7-9	TRBJ1-6	-	TGTGCCAGCAGCTTAGAAGGGGGAGGGATCTCCTATAATTCACCCCTCCACTTT	CASSLEGGGISYNSPLHF
-	TRBV29-1	TRBJ1-1	-	TGCAGCGTTGTCCCGAACACTGAAGCTTTCTTT	CSVVPNTEAFF
-	TRBV7-2	TRBJ1-1	-	TGTGCCAGCAGCTTAGCCGGACAGTCCTTGAACACTGAAGCTTTCTTT	CASSLAGQSLNTEAFF
-	TRBV11-2	TRBJ2-5	once	TGTGCCAGCAGCCCATCGGGACAAGAGACCCAGTACTTC	CASSPSGQETQYF
-	TRBV2	TRBJ1-2	-	TGTGCCAGCGACGAAGGTCTGGGCTATGGCTACACCTTC	CASDEGLGYGYTF
-	TRBV27	TRBJ2-2	-	TGTGCCAGCGCAGGGGTTGTGGGCGGGGAGCTGTTTTTT	CASAGVVGGELFF
-	TRBV5-4	TRBJ1-4	-	TGTGCCAGCAGCTTGGGAGGGGGGGGTCTGACTAATGAAAAACTGTTTTTT	CASSLGGGGLTNEKLFF
-	TRBV12-5	TRBJ2-5	-	TGTGCTAGTGGTTTGACAGGGGGAGGGCAGACCCAGTACTTC	CASGLTGGGQTQYF
-	TRBV11-2	TRBJ1-1	-	TGTGCCAGCAGCTTAGTTCTAGACAGGAACACTGAAGCTTTCTTT	CASSLVLDRNTEAFF
TRBD1	TRBV4-1	TRBJ1-2	few	TGCGCCAGCAGCCAAGTAGGGACAGGGGACTATGGCTACACCTTC	CASSQVGTGDYGYTF
-	TRBV12-3/TRBV12-4	TRBJ2-5	-	TGTGCCAGCAGCCGTCGATCTCAGGAGACCCAGTACTTC	CASSRRSQETQYF
TRBD2	TRBV10-3	TRBJ2-2	-	TGTGCCACCAATAGCGGGGACACCGGGGAGCTGTTTTTT	CATNSGDTGELFF
-	TRBV7-9	TRBJ2-5	-	TGTGCCAGCAGCCCGGGGGGCCGAAGGGAGACCCAGTACTTC	CASSPGGRRETQYF
-	TRBV19	TRBJ2-1	-	TGTGCCAGTAGTTGGAGGGGGGAAGGCGAGCAGTTCTTC	CASSWRGEGEQFF
-	TRBV30	TRBJ1-1	-	TGTGCCTGGAGTTTGCCGGATTTTCAAGAAGCTTTCTTT	CAWSLPDFQEAFF
-	TRBV4-3	TRBJ2-2	-	TGCGCCAGCAGCCTCGGCTGGGGGCGAGACACCGGGGAGCTGTTTTTT	CASSLGWGRDTGELFF
-	TRBV7-2	TRBJ1-6	-	TGTGCCAGCAGCTACTCGGTCCGGATCTATAATTCACCCCTCCACTTT	CASSYSVRIYNSPLHF
TRBD1	TRBV28	TRBJ1-2	once	TGTGCCAGCAGTAAAGACAGGGGGAAGAGCTACACCTTC	CASSKDRGKSYTF
TRBD1	TRBV2	TRBJ1-3	-	TGTGCCAGCAGGGACAGGGGGCGAGGTATTGGAAACACCATATATTTT	CASRDRGRGIGNTIYF
TRBD1	TRBV19	TRBJ2-5	-	TGTGCCAGTAGTACAACTGGGACAGGTCAAGAGACCCAGTACTTC	CASSTTGTGQETQYF
TRBD1	TRBV18	TRBJ1-1	-	TGTGCCAGCTCACCACTACCACAGGGGGCTATGAACACTGAAGCTTTCTTT	CASSPLPQGAMNTEAFF
TRBD1	TRBV18	TRBJ1-5	-	TGTGCCAGCTCACCCCGGGACAGGGAGGATCAGCCCCAGCATTTT	CASSPRDREDQPQHF
-	TRBV28	TRBJ1-2	-	TGTGCCAGCAGTTTAGGGGTAGACTATGGCTACACCTTC	CASSLGVDYGYTF
TRBD1	TRBV30	TRBJ2-4	-	TGTGCCTGGACAAAGAGAGGGGGCCTCATTCAGTACTTC	CAWTKRGGLIQYF
-	TRBV4-3	TRBJ2-1	-	TGCGCCAGCAGCCAAGTCCTCCTGAATGAGCAGTTCTTC	CASSQVLLNEQFF
TRBD2	TRBV6-2/TRBV6-3	TRBJ2-1	-	TGTGCCAGCAGTTACGCGGGAGCCTACAATGAGCAGTTCTTC	CASSYAGAYNEQFF
TRBD2	TRBV11-3	TRBJ2-3	once	TGTGCCAGCAGCTTACGCGGGAGCGGGAGGTTCGGCACAGATACGCAGTATTTT	CASSLRGSGRFGTDTQYF